Ten or more counts support the clone carrying this T cell receptor beta chain. Its antigen is undetermined. TCRdb reanalysed the 5' RACE reads using MiXCR and keeps one entry per CDR3 protein. This sample has 65,000 to 85,000 distinct CDR3 sequences, with 2.5% to 3.5% found just once. The source of the sample is a study of neurological immune-mediated disorders. Findings of the study overall: Phylogenetic grouping assigned the repertoires of 18 of 34 multiple sclerosis patients to a single related-CDR3 cluster, which may represent a signature.

Trimming left V 5 bases short and J 7 bases short, with 23 bases between. The CDR3 loop spans 16 amino acids. Input material: PBMCs. The source is a woman aged 45-65 years with multiple sclerosis. The chain recombines TRBV12-3 or TRBV12-4 with TRBJ1-2; a possible D gene is TRBD1 (6 bases). The CDR3 reads CASSPRRGTGPGGYTF. The CDR3 DNA reads TGTGCCAGCAGTCCGAGGAGGGGGACGGGGCCGGGTGGCTACACCTTC.